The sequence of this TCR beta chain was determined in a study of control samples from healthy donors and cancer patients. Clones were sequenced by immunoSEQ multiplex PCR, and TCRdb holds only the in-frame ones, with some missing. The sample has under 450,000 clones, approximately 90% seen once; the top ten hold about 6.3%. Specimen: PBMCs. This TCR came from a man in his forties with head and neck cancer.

The CDR3 coding sequence is TGTGCCAGCAGCTTAGAAGCCGGGAATACCAATGGCTACACCTTC. Its translation is CASSLEAGNTNGYTF. This chain links TRBV13 with TRBJ1-2, with D unresolved. V lost 1 base to trimming and J lost 6 bases, with 15 bases between them. Germline CDR1 PRHDT, CDR2 FYEKMQ (reference sequence). The CDR3 is 15 residues long.